Listed here are 4 T cell receptor beta chains from one sample, sequenced in a study of T cells in women clearing cervical HPV infection. The protocol was immunoSEQ multiplex PCR, while the TCRdb copy is restricted to in-frame clones and leaves out a portion. Its clone listing holds tens of thousands of clones. Sequenced: blood buffy coat. These receptors were obtained from a woman aged 18 to 75 with a cervical HPV16 infection that either progressed to CIN3+ or cleared (not recorded which).

A word on this clone: Coverage ceases 3 residues before the CDR3 finishes, and the germline J gene fills in the end. The V call is TRBV7-9, the J call TRBJ2-5; no firm D call. The V end lost 5 bases, the J end lost 3 bases, and 4 bases lay between the germline ends. The germline V gene has CDR1 SEHNR and CDR2 FQNEAQ (reference sequence). The CDR3 is 11 residues long. The CDR3 loop is CASSTEETQYF. CDR3 DNA, as far as it was read: TGTGCCAGCAGCACGGAAGAGACC.

Note on this clone: The read is 3 residues too short to cover the CDR3 end, so that end is filled in from the germline J gene. V and J are TRBV20-1 and TRBJ2-1; the match to TRBD2 covers 9 bases. The V and J ends lost 5 bases and 5 bases, in that order; junction bases with no gene match: 4. CDR3 length: 13 residues. Germline V CDR1 and CDR2: DFQATT, SNEGSKA (reference sequence). CDR3 protein: CSAASGEHNEQFF. CDR3 bases read: TGCAGTGCTGCTAGCGGGGAGCACAATGAG.

Notes on this clone: The sequenced fragment ends 3 residues before the CDR3 boundary, so the rest is inferred from the germline J gene. J is TRBJ2-3 and V is TRBV18; the match to TRBD2 covers 8 bases. Germline CDR1 KGHSH, CDR2 LQKENI. There are 16 residues in the CDR3. The CDR3 spells CASSPVGGGSGQPQYF. CDR3 DNA (partial): TGTGCCAGCTCACCCGTCGGGGGGGGAAGTGGTCAGCCG.

About this clone itself: The read is 3 residues too short to cover the CDR3 end, so that end is filled in from the germline J gene. The genes are TRBV30 and TRBJ2-2; 7 nucleotides align to TRBD1. The CDR3 length is 16 residues. The germline V gene encodes CDR1 GTSNPN and CDR2 SVGIG (reference sequence). The chain's CDR3 is CAWSVPLGQRNSPLFF. The sequenced CDR3 bases are TGTGCCTGGAGTGTACCCTTGGGACAGCGTAATTCACCG.